This T cell receptor beta chain derives from a study of T cell responses to AZD1222 COVID-19 vaccine (dated by TCRdb to 2020 to 2023). For the wider study: TCR sequencing covered some 250 trial participants: 200 to 220 given two doses of AZD1222 and 26 given two doses of MenACWY control vaccine. Trial participants were enrolled by age into subgroups of 18-55, 56-69 and 70-plus years, and about 150, 27 and 61 TCR-sequenced participants, respectively, were included in these subgroups. General conclusions and limits of the study: After two AZD1222 doses, both the breadth and the depth of spike-specific TCRs were significantly higher than at day 0 and than in MenACWY recipients. Reportedly, almost half of the unique spike-specific TCRs recognized epitopes lying outside the regions that are mutated in the B.1.351 and B.1.1.7 variants. Conclusions about previously exposed vaccinees are limited, since just six or seven AZD1222 recipients were seropositive for SARS-CoV-2 at baseline. Participants were mostly white British, with more females than males. The authors suggested clonal diversity may have been underestimated. The 56-69-year group was small, and its depth increase did not reach significance, likely because of low power. Because no samples from the day 14 peak response were available, repertoires could be characterized only after the peak T cell response. CD4 TCRs associated with the vaccine covered the entire spike protein, and the dominant responses were in regions 160-218 and 743-854.

To note about this clone: Its cognate antigen has yet to be identified. Per-base qualities were not stored, and no clone one base away is much larger.

There are 18 amino acids in the CDR3, from cysteine to phenylalanine inclusive. Only CDR3 DNA is held: 54 bases, read in frame from base 1. The CDR3 regions of human TCRbeta chains were analyzed by immunosequencing. Regarding the original processing steps: TCRs in the repertoires were compared against a reference library of SARS-CoV-2-specific TCRs that had been generated with the MIRA antigen-specificity platform. Breadth meant the fraction of unique TCRs that were SARS-CoV-2-associated, whereas depth meant the fraction of total T cells that were SARS-CoV-2-associated. Using the MIRA data, each spike-specific TCR was assigned both to the spike region to which the TCR was reactive and to a CD4 or CD8 class. Log10-transformed breadth and depth values were compared by one-way ANOVA with Sidak's multiple comparisons tests. The clones in this table, taken by TCRdb from immuneACCESS, are in-frame only. Not every clone is retained; where verified, under half of the shortfall comes from an unresolved V gene, and the cause of the rest is unknown. The V and J calls and the clone size are those of that table, but D and trimming were determined from the DNA. For this sample the table gives 100,000 to 120,000 clones, of which approximately 90% were detected only once. Clones ranked in the top ten supply over 12% of the sample.

The intended sense of this specimen's time point label: about 28 days (+/-7) after the second vaccine dose. AZD1222 recipients with second doses at about 4 weeks or about 12 weeks were pooled, because spike-specific TCR depth and breadth did not differ between schedules. Vaccinee samples were obtained from the UK trials COV001 and COV002, which included a single-blind randomized controlled phase 2/3 trial of AZD1222 (ChAdOx1 nCoV-19) in healthy adults. For TCRbeta chain sequencing, PBMC samples from trial participants were taken at day 0 and at day 28 after the second dose. The sequence is built from TRBV21-1 and TRBJ2-3. TRBV21-1 corresponds to a pseudogene. The material was peripheral blood, obtained 28 days after the second AZD1222 dose. This receptor was taken from an adult who received the AZD1222 COVID-19 vaccine. The CDR3 region has the sequence CASSKDQPIGTATDTQYF. The bases read TGTGCCAGCAGCAAAGACCAACCCATTGGGACCGCCACAGATACGCAGTATTTT.